The 21 T cell receptor beta chains listed next were all sequenced from one sample in a study of T-cell reconstitution after alpha-beta-depleted transplantation in children. A TCRbeta library incorporating unique molecular identifiers was prepared. TCRdb reanalysed the PCR reads using MiXCR and keeps one entry per CDR3 protein. The table lists 200,000 to 250,000 distinct CDR3 sequences, about a quarter of them singletons. The sample in question was PBMCs, obtained before TCRalphabeta/CD19-depleted stem cell transplant. The receptors were sampled from a girl aged 2-10 years with Fanconi anemia, due to receive a stem cell transplant.

This clonotype appeared a few times. V and J are TRBV29-1 and TRBJ2-3; D not certain. The CDR3 is 10 amino acids. Trimming shortened V by 0 bases and J by 10 bases, and 5 bases separated the two germline ends. Germline lookup yields CDR1 SQVTM and CDR2 ANQGSEA. The CDR3 bases are TGCAGCGTTGAAGATATCTCGCAGTATTTT. It translates to CSVEDISQYF.

This clonotype was recorded a few times. The rearrangement links TRBV10-2 to TRBJ2-3; 15 bases are shared with TRBD2. Germline trimming cut 6 bases from V and 0 bases from J; bases unmatched to any gene: 10. The CDR3 extends over 19 amino acids. CDR1 and CDR2 (germline): WSHSY, SAAADI. The CDR3 here is CASRNFGLAGGLSTDTQYF. The CDR3 DNA sequence: TGCGCCAGCAGAAACTTCGGACTAGCGGGGGGGCTAAGCACAGATACGCAGTATTTT.

The chain has TRBV28 and TRBJ2-7; 9 positions agree with TRBD1. This CDR3 contains 18 residues. Germline V lookup: CDR1 MDHEN, CDR2 SYDVKM. With V trimmed by 4 bases and J by 3 bases, 16 bases remained unmatched. In DNA form, the CDR3 reads TGTGCCAGCAGTTCCCCCTTTCTTCAGACAGGGGGTAGCTACGAGCAGTACTTC. It yields the protein CASSSPFLQTGGSYEQYF.

This clonotype has more than one count but fewer than ten. The chain employs TRBV29-1 and TRBJ1-1; D call uncertain. This CDR3 spans 13 amino acids. Germline V CDR1 and CDR2: SQVTM, ANQGSEA. V was clipped by 7 bases and J by 0 bases, with 12 bases between them. The CDR3 region is CSADGYMNTEAFF. In DNA form, the CDR3 reads TGCAGCGCGGACGGATACATGAACACTGAAGCTTTCTTT.

Ten or more counts support this clonotype. The chain employs TRBV20-1 and TRBJ1-2; D not resolved. V lost 6 bases, J lost 4 bases, and 9 bases lay in between. The CDR3 extends over 11 amino acids. CDR1 is DFQATT and CDR2 is SNEGSKA in the germline V gene (reference sequence). Written as DNA, the CDR3 is TGCAGTGCACGGGGAGGCTATGGCTACACCTTC. Translated: CSARGGYGYTF.

The rearrangement joins TRBV7-8 to TRBJ2-3; D is possibly TRBD1 or TRBD2 (5 bases each). The V gene's germline CDR1 is SGHVS and CDR2 FQNEAQ. The length of the CDR3 is 15 residues. Trimming pared 4 bases from V and 2 bases from J, leaving 13 bases between. For the CDR3, the DNA is TGTGCCAGCAGCTCATGGGGGTTTGCCACAGATACGCAGTATTTT. Its protein is CASSSWGFATDTQYF.

The gene calls are TRBV20-1 and TRBJ2-5, with TRBD1 matching 8 bases. Germline CDR1 reads DFQATT; CDR2 reads SNEGSKA (reference sequence). V shed 1 base, J shed 5 bases, and the junction held 9 bases outside the gene matches. The CDR3 sequence is 15 residues long. The CDR3 DNA reads as TGCAGTGCTAGAGGGTTTGCCCGACAGGGGGAGACCCAGTACTTC. Translation: CSARGFARQGETQYF.

The chain combines TRBV12-3 or TRBV12-4 with TRBJ2-5; 8 bases align to TRBD2. This CDR3 is 15 amino acids long. The J segment lost 3 bases and the V segment lost 2 bases, leaving 5 bases of the junction unmatched. The CDR3 DNA reads TGTGCCAGCAGTTTATCCACGGGAGGGGAAGAGACCCAGTACTTC. Translation: CASSLSTGGEETQYF.

This clonotype was observed many times. The chain joins TRBV29-1 to TRBJ2-1; TRBD2 matches at 7 bases. Germline V CDR1 and CDR2: SQVTM, ANQGSEA. The V gene end was trimmed by 3 bases and the J gene end by 4 bases; junction bases not matched to a gene: 3. The CDR3 has 13 residues. CDR3 bases: TGCAGCGTTGATAGGACTAGGTACAATGAGCAGTTCTTC. This encodes CSVDRTRYNEQFF.

This clonotype has only a few counts. The chain carries TRBV7-8 and TRBJ2-1; TRBD1 aligns across 8 bases. J was trimmed by 8 bases and V by 1 base; bases with no gene match: 10. The CDR3 sequence is 16 residues long. Germline CDR1 reads SGHVS; CDR2 reads FQNEAQ. CDR3: CASSLVLSDRDHEQFF. CDR3 in DNA: TGTGCCAGCAGCTTAGTGCTATCGGACAGGGACCATGAGCAGTTCTTC.

The rearrangement joins TRBV27 to TRBJ2-1; unclear D gene. This CDR3 region has 15 residues. The V gene lost 3 bases and the J gene lost 0 bases, with 9 bases spanning the gap. CDR1 is MNHEY and CDR2 is SMNVEV in the germline V gene (reference sequence). The CDR3 DNA reads as TGTGCCAGCAGTTTTGGTCAAAGCTCCTACAATGAGCAGTTCTTC. Protein product: CASSFGQSSYNEQFF.

This clonotype was recorded a few times. This chain connects TRBV7-9 to TRBJ1-1, with a tentative D call TRBD1 (6 bases). The germline V gene encodes CDR1 SEHNR and CDR2 FQNEAQ (reference sequence). The ends were cut back, 0 bases at V and 4 bases at J, with 12 bases in the middle. CDR3 size: 15 residues. CDR3 bases: TGTGCCAGCAGCTTAGCTTTAGGGGGGACCACTGAAGCTTTCTTT. It is translated as CASSLALGGTTEAFF.

In this sample, this clonotype turned up many times. The chain joins TRBV29-1 to TRBJ2-7; D remains ambiguous. Trimming stripped 4 bases from V and 7 bases from J, with 11 bases between. Per germline, CDR1 SQVTM and CDR2 ANQGSEA. This CDR3 is built from 11 residues. The CDR3 DNA reads as TGCAGCGTTGGTGTAAGTTGGGAGCAGTACTTC. Protein sequence: CSVGVSWEQYF.

The chain carries TRBV6-5 and TRBJ1-1, with D uncertain. The germline V and J ends were trimmed by 6 bases and 2 bases, with 4 bases remaining between them. CDR3 size: 11 residues. Germline lookup yields CDR1 MNHEY and CDR2 SVGAGI. The DNA for the CDR3 is TGTGCCAGCAGGACAAACACTGAAGCTTTCTTT. This codes for CASRTNTEAFF.

V and J are TRBV20-1 and TRBJ2-1, with 10 bases lining up with TRBD2. CDR1 and CDR2 (germline): DFQATT, SNEGSKA (reference sequence). J was trimmed by 6 bases and V by 3 bases; bases with no gene match: 5. The CDR3 has 14 residues. The CDR3: CSARDSGRINEQFF. The DNA for the CDR3 is TGCAGTGCTAGGGATAGCGGGAGGATCAATGAGCAGTTCTTC.

Only a few counts were recorded for this clonotype. The chain is built from TRBV20-1 and TRBJ2-3; 10 nucleotides agree with TRBD2. The CDR3 is made up of 18 amino acids. CDR1 and CDR2 from the germline V gene are DFQATT and SNEGSKA (reference sequence). With 3 bases clipped from V and 4 bases from J, the junction kept 16 bases outside the gene matches. CDR3 sequence: CSASNPSGSLMRADTQYF. The CDR3 region has the DNA TGCAGTGCTAGCAATCCTAGCGGGAGTTTGATGAGGGCAGATACGCAGTATTTT.

This clonotype was detected only a few times. The J gene is TRBJ2-1, the V gene TRBV29-1, with 8 bases aligning to TRBD1. The CDR3 runs to 14 residues. CDR1 is SQVTM and CDR2 is ANQGSEA in the germline V gene. J was trimmed by 7 bases and V by 3 bases; bases with no gene match: 8. This CDR3 is CSVDIGQGANEQFF. CDR3 nucleotides: TGCAGCGTTGATATTGGCCAGGGGGCAAATGAGCAGTTCTTC.

This clonotype appeared a few times. V gene TRBV18 combines with J gene TRBJ2-7; D unclear. V lost 0 bases and J 4 bases, leaving 13 bases between the germline ends. This CDR3 has 15 amino acids. The V gene's germline CDR1 is KGHSH and CDR2 LQKENI. The CDR3 here is CASSPPPARVYEQYF. The CDR3 DNA sequence: TGTGCCAGCTCACCACCGCCAGCGAGAGTGTACGAGCAGTACTTC.

This sequence joins TRBV10-2 and TRBJ2-5; a possible D gene is TRBD2 (6 bases). V was trimmed by 1 base and J by 2 bases, leaving 17 bases between them. CDR1 and CDR2 from the germline V gene are WSHSY and SAAADI. This CDR3 comprises 17 residues. This CDR3 reads CASSELGSGTPQETQYF. CDR3 in DNA: TGCGCCAGCAGTGAGTTGGGTAGCGGTACTCCTCAAGAGACCCAGTACTTC.

This clonotype appeared a few times. V and J are TRBV5-1 and TRBJ2-7; D is possibly TRBD1 (7 bases). The ends were cut back, 1 base at V and 5 bases at J, with 13 bases in the middle. This CDR3 is 14 amino acids long. CDR1 is SGHRS, CDR2 YFSETQ, per germline. Here the CDR3 DNA reads TGCGCCAGCAGCTTGCCAGGGGGGAGCCACGAGCAGTACTTC. It codes for CASSLPGGSHEQYF.

This clonotype was seen at least ten times. The V call is TRBV5-6, the J call TRBJ1-4, with D perhaps matching TRBD1 (5 bases). Germline V gene sequence: CDR1 SGHDT, CDR2 YYEEEE. V was pared by 3 bases and J by 5 bases, with 14 bases between. The CDR3 consists of 15 residues. The CDR3 here is CASSWGPPENEKLFF. For the CDR3, the DNA is TGTGCCAGCAGCTGGGGACCGCCTGAGAATGAAAAACTGTTTTTT. The full variable domain, completed using reference TRBV5-6 and TRBJ1-4, is DAGVTQSPTHLIKTRGQQVTLRCSPKSGHDTVSWYQQALGQGPQFIFQYYEEEERQRGNFPDRFSGHQFPNYSSELNVNALLLGDSALYLCASSWGPPENEKLFFGSGTQLSVL.